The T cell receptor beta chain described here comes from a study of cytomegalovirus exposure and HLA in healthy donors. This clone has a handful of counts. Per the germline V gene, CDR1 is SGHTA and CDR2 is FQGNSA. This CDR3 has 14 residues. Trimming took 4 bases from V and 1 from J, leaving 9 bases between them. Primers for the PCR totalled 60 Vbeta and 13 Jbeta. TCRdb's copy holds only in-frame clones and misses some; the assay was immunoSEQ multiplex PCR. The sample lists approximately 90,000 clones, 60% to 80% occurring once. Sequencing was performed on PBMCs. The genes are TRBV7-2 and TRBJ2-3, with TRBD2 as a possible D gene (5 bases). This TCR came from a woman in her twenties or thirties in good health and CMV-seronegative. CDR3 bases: TGTGCCAGCAGCTCTAGCCTCGGCACAGATACGCAGTATTTT. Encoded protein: CASSSSLGTDTQYF.